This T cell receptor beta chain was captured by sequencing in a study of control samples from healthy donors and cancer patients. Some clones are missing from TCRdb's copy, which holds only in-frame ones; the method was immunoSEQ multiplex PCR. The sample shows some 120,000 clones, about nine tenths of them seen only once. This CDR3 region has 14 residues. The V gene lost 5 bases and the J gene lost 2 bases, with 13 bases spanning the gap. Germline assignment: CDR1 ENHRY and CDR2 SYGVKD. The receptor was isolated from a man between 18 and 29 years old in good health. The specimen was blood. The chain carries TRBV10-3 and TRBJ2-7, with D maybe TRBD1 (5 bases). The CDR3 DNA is TGTGCCATCAGTCTCCGCGACAGAACCTACGAGCAGTACTTC. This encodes CAISLRDRTYEQYF.